Presented here are 6 T cell receptor beta chains from one specimen sequenced in a study of cytomegalovirus exposure and HLA in healthy donors. PCR involved 60 Vbeta and 13 Jbeta primers. Clones were sequenced by immunoSEQ multiplex PCR, and TCRdb holds only the in-frame ones, with some missing. Recorded for this sample: some 70,000 clones. The sequenced sample consisted of PBMCs. The receptor source for this set is a man aged 35 to 55 in good health and CMV-seronegative.

The chain couples TRBV9 to TRBJ2-5; D unclear. This CDR3 has 14 residues. Looked up from germline, CDR1 is SGDLS and CDR2 is YYNGEE. Trimming took 0 bases from V and 4 from J, leaving 10 bases between them. The CDR3 reads CASSVGRRGETQYF. The CDR3 region has the DNA TGTGCCAGCAGCGTAGGTCGCCGAGGAGAGACCCAGTACTTC.

This sequence joins TRBV28 and TRBJ2-7, with 7 bases identical to TRBD1. The V gene end was trimmed by 7 bases and the J gene end by 0 bases; junction bases not matched to a gene: 9. CDR1 is MDHEN and CDR2 is SYDVKM in the germline V gene. This CDR3 is 15 amino acids long. The CDR3 nucleotides read TGTGCCAGCAAAGAAGGACAGGAGAGCTCCTACGAGCAGTACTTC. Protein sequence: CASKEGQESSYEQYF.

The V call is TRBV30, the J call TRBJ1-4; 9 positions match TRBD1. CDR3 size: 14 residues. Trimming took 0 bases from V and 7 from J; bases not matched to a gene: 3. The V gene's germline CDR1 is GTSNPN and CDR2 SVGIG (reference sequence). CDR3 coding DNA: TGTGCCTGGAGTGTCGGGACAGGGCCTGAAAAACTGTTTTTT. Translating gives CAWSVGTGPEKLFF.

The chain carries TRBV7-9 and TRBJ2-7; D is perhaps TRBD2 (6 bases). Trimming left V 5 bases short and J 2 bases short, with 13 bases between. The length of the CDR3 is 14 residues. Germline V CDR1 and CDR2: SEHNR, FQNEAQ (reference sequence). The CDR3 sequence: CASSRDGGPYEQYF. CDR3 DNA: TGTGCCAGCAGCCGAGACGGGGGACCCTACGAGCAGTACTTC.

The gene calls are TRBV27 and TRBJ2-7; 8 nucleotides line up with TRBD1. This CDR3 is built from 14 residues. The germline V gene encodes CDR1 MNHEY and CDR2 SMNVEV (reference sequence). Losses at the gene ends were 5 bases for V and 4 bases for J; bases not matched to a gene: 7. CDR3 in amino acids: CASSLDRDRYEQYF. The CDR3 nucleotides read TGTGCCAGCAGTCTGGACAGGGATAGGTACGAGCAGTACTTC.

The chain joins TRBV11-2 to TRBJ2-5; 9 bases are shared with TRBD2. The CDR3 spans 18 residues. Germline values: CDR1 SGHAT, CDR2 FQNNGV. V dropped 1 base and J dropped 1; count of bases not matched to a gene: 10. The CDR3: CASSLVGGAGGLQETQYF. CDR3 DNA sequence: TGTGCCAGCAGCTTAGTCGGTGGAGCGGGAGGACTCCAAGAGACCCAGTACTTC.